The subject of this entry is one T cell receptor beta chain. The data stem from a study of blood T cell repertoires in COVID-19. Turning to the study itself: From T cells, B-cell-depleted T cells, or PBMCs came the material, which was cDNA or gDNA.

The germline CDR1 and CDR2 sequences are KGHSH and LQKENI. The CDR3 has 14 amino acids. V lost 3 bases and J lost 5; bases outside the gene matches: 7. As handled by the study authors: By means of reference gene primer amplification, nucleated cell counts were estimated. The protocol was immunoSEQ multiplex PCR, while the TCRdb copy is restricted to in-frame clones and leaves out a portion. D and trimming were read from the DNA, whereas the V and J calls and clone size are those reported in that table. The sample lists 200,000 to 250,000 clones, more than 75% seen once, with approximately 3% in the top ten.

The sequenced material came from peripheral blood. The source is a man in his fifties or sixties with acute or convalescent COVID-19. The rearrangement uses TRBV18 and TRBJ2-7; 7 nucleotides line up with TRBD2. The CDR3 spells CASSPMGGIDEQYF. DNA for the CDR3: TGTGCCAGCTCACCGATGGGAGGGATCGACGAGCAGTACTTC. The entire variable domain, with the rest obtained from reference TRBV18 and TRBJ2-7, is as follows: NAGVMQNPRHLVRRRGQEARLRCSPMKGHSHVYWYRQLPEEGLKFMVYLQKENIIDESGMPKERFSAEFPKEGPSILRIQQVVRGDSAAYFCASSPMGGIDEQYFGPGTRLTVT.